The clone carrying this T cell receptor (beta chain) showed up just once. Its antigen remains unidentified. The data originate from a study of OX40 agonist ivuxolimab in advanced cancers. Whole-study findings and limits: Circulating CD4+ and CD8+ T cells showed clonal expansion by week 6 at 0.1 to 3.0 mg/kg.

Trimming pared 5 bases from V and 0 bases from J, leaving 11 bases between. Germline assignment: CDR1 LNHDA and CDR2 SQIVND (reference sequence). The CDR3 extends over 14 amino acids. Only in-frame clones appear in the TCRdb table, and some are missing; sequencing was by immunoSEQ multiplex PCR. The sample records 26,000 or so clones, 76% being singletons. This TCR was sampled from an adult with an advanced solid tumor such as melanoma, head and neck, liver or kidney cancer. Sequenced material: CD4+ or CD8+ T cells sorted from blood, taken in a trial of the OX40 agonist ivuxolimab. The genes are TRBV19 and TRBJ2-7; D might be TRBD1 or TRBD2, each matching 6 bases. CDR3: CASSLGGASYEQYF. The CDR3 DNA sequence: TGTGCCAGTAGTTTGGGGGGCGCCTCCTACGAGCAGTACTTC.